Below are 2 T cell receptor beta chains sequenced from a single sample in a study of T cell clones after liver transplantation. TCRdb's copy holds only in-frame clones and misses some; the assay was immunoSEQ multiplex PCR. This sample has approximately 75,000 clones; roughly 80% occur once, and the top ten carry about 0.79%. Sequenced material: CD4+ T cells from blood, taken 12 months after liver transplant. All receptors come from a human patient who received a liver transplant. The T cells may partly be graft donor cells.

The V and J genes are TRBV6-6 and TRBJ2-7; tentatively, D is TRBD1 (6 bases). From germline, CDR1 is MNHNY and CDR2 SVGAGI (reference sequence). This CDR3 spans 16 amino acids. Deletions cut 0 bases from V and 1 base from J, with 13 bases between. The CDR3 nucleotides are TGTGCCAGCAGTTACTCGGTTCGGGACAAATCCTACGAGCAGTACTTC. Its protein product is CASSYSVRDKSYEQYF.

For this clone: Other nucleotide sequences from this sample produce the same CDR3. This chain connects TRBV2 to TRBJ2-2; 10 bases line up with TRBD2. The J segment lost 2 bases and the V segment lost 1 base, leaving 4 bases of the junction unmatched. Germline lookup yields CDR1 SNHLY and CDR2 FYNNEI. This CDR3 region has 17 residues. CDR3 residues: CASSEVGLAVNTGELFF. In DNA, the CDR3 is TGTGCCAGCAGTGAAGTAGGACTAGCGGTTAACACCGGGGAGCTGTTTTTT.